This record covers a single TCR beta chain. This entry comes from a study of Ad26.COV2.S vaccination and SARS-CoV-2 variants. TCRdb keeps only in-frame clones here, not all; method: immunoSEQ multiplex PCR. The top ten hold approximately 5% of the sample, which has more than 300,000 clones, around 89% seen once. Treatment: 15 to 20 received Ad26.COV2.S at low or high dose, single or two shots; about 5 received placebo; per-sample allocation not given. Sample collection was performed on day 63 after the first vaccine or placebo injection. Based in Boston, the donor was an adult of 18-55 years. Sequencing used peripheral blood, obtained in a trial of Ad26.COV2.S vaccine versus placebo. This receptor was taken from a person between 18 and 65 years old who received the Ad26.COV2.S COVID-19 vaccine or a placebo.

DNA of the CDR3: TGTGCCAGCAGTTCAGGGTTCTACGAGCAGTACTTC. Translating it yields CASSSGFYEQYF. The chain links TRBV28 to TRBJ2-7, with D maybe TRBD1 (5 bases). The V end was cut by 4 bases, the J end by 3 bases, with 7 bases between. Germline V gene data show CDR1 as MDHEN and CDR2 as SYDVKM. The CDR3 is 12 residues long. The variable domain in full, completed from reference TRBV28 and TRBJ2-7, reads DVKVTQSSRYLVKRTGEKVFLECVQDMDHENMFWYRQDPGLGLRLIYFSYDVKMKEKGDIPEGYSVSREKKERFSLILESASTNQTSMYLCASSSGFYEQYFGPGTRLTVT.